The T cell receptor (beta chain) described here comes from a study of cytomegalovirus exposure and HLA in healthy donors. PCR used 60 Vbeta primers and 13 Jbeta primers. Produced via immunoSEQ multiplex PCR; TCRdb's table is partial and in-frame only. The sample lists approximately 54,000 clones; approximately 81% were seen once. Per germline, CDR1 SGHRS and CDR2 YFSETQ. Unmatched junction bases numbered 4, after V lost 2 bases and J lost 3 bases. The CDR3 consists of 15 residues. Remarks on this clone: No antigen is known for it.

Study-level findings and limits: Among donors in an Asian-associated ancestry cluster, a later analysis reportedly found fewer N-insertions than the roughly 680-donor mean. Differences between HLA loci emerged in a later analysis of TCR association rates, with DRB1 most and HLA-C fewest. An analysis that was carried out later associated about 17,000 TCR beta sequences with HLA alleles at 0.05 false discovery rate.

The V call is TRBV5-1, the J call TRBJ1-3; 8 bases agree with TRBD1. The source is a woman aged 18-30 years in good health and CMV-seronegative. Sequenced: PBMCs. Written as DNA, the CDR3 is TGCGCCAGCAGCTTACAGGGGGATGGTGGAAACACCATATATTTT. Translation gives CASSLQGDGGNTIYF.